This T cell receptor beta chain originates from a study of blood T cell repertoires in COVID-19. Study-level background: COVID-19 samples, acute and convalescent, were from the United States, Italy and Spain. T cells, B-cell-depleted T cells, or PBMCs provided the cDNA or gDNA that served as material.

Here immunoSEQ multiplex PCR was the method, and the copy in TCRdb shows in-frame clones only, minus some. Among approximately 74,000 clones listed, roughly 88% were seen once. The CDR3 sequence is 11 residues long. The germline V and J ends were trimmed by 0 bases and 6 bases, with 3 bases remaining between them. Germline CDR1 reads DFQATT; CDR2 reads SNEGSKA (reference sequence). The TCR sequence derives from an elderly man with active or convalescent COVID-19. The rearrangement joins TRBV20-1 to TRBJ2-1, with D uncertain. The specimen sequenced was peripheral blood. The CDR3 DNA sequence: TGCAGTGCTAGAGATCGCAATGAGCAGTTCTTC. Translated: CSARDRNEQFF.